The rows below give T cell receptor beta chains drawn from one sample of a study of identical twins. TCRdb redid the calling of the 5' RACE reads with MiXCR, one entry per CDR3 protein. The table records about 470,000 distinct CDR3 sequences, about 24% of them present only once. These data are also associated with another study on T cells expressing NK-cell markers.

The sample comprised CD4+ T cells sorted from blood. The receptors derive from a woman younger than 35 in good health. CDR3s include the opening cysteine and the closing phenylalanine or tryptophan. D genes are given only for firm matches. Size is stated for part of the rows, as once, few or many counts, or as a class when the clone is expanded.

j_call,d_call,clone_size,v_call,cdr3_nt,cdr3_aa
TRBJ2-7,NA,many,TRBV30,TGTGCCTGGAGTGTCACCGAGCAGTACTTC,CAWSVTEQYF
TRBJ2-3,NA,NA,TRBV9,TGTGCCAGCAGCGTTGGTCCAGGGACAAACACAGATACGCAGTATTTT,CASSVGPGTNTDTQYF
TRBJ2-1,NA,few,TRBV12-3/TRBV12-4,TGTGCCAGCAGTTCCCGGACTGACGAGCAGTTCTTC,CASSSRTDEQFF
TRBJ1-4,NA,NA,TRBV7-2,TGTGCCAGCAGATATGGGGGGCGGGAAAAACTGTTTTTT,CASRYGGREKLFF
TRBJ2-7,NA,NA,TRBV7-9,TGTGCCAGCAGCTTAGCCGGGTTCGTTTACGAGCAGTACTTC,CASSLAGFVYEQYF
TRBJ2-1,TRBD2,NA,TRBV20-1,TGCAGTGCTAGAGTAGCGGGGGGAGGGGCCTACAATGAGCAGTTCTTC,CSARVAGGGAYNEQFF
TRBJ1-3,TRBD1,NA,TRBV10-3,TGTGCCGTACAGGGGGATGGAAACACCATATATTTT,CAVQGDGNTIYF
TRBJ2-1,TRBD2,NA,TRBV7-9,TGTGCCAGCAGCTTATTGCGGGGGGGTTACAATGAGCAGTTCTTC,CASSLLRGGYNEQFF
TRBJ1-4,TRBD1,few,TRBV5-1,TGCGCCAGCAGTTCCAGACAGGGTAGAGAAAAACTGTTTTTT,CASSSRQGREKLFF
TRBJ2-1,NA,NA,TRBV10-3,TGTGCCATCAGTGATCTCGAAAGAGGGAGAGCTAATGAGCAGTTCTTC,CAISDLERGRANEQFF
TRBJ2-1,NA,NA,TRBV7-9,TGTGCCAGCAGCTTAAGGGCGCCGGAGACCGATGAGCAGTTCTTC,CASSLRAPETDEQFF
TRBJ1-1,NA,NA,TRBV5-1,TGCGCCAGCAGCTTGGTTGAGGGTTCTGAAGCTTTCTTT,CASSLVEGSEAFF
TRBJ1-1,NA,few,TRBV2,TGTGCCAGCAGTGAACGGTCTGGAGGCACTGAAGCTTTCTTT,CASSERSGGTEAFF
TRBJ2-2,TRBD1,NA,TRBV7-6,TGTGCCAGCAGCTTCTCCGGGACAGGGGCCGGGGAGCTGTTTTTT,CASSFSGTGAGELFF
TRBJ1-6,NA,few,TRBV12-3/TRBV12-4,TGTGCCAGCAGTTTAGAAGCTGGGGGAAATTCACCCCTCCACTTT,CASSLEAGGNSPLHF
TRBJ2-7,TRBD1,NA,TRBV5-1,TGCGCCAGCAGCCTTGGGACAGCGCAGACTTCCTACGAGCAGTACTTC,CASSLGTAQTSYEQYF
TRBJ1-3,NA,many,TRBV12-3/TRBV12-4,TGTGCCAGCAGTTTAAGGGACACCATATATTTT,CASSLRDTIYF
TRBJ2-5,NA,NA,TRBV6-1,TGTGCCAGCACTGGGACCCAGTACTTC,CASTGTQYF
TRBJ2-3,NA,few,TRBV29-1,TGCAGCGTTGGGTCAGGTCAGGAAGGTAGCACAGATACGCAGTATTTT,CSVGSGQEGSTDTQYF
TRBJ1-1,NA,NA,TRBV5-1,TGCGCCAGCAGCTTGATCTGGAAAGGTCTGAACACTGAAGCTTTCTTT,CASSLIWKGLNTEAFF
TRBJ2-1,TRBD1,few,TRBV3-1,TGTGCCAGCAGCCAATTGGAGGGACAGGGGACCCGTCCCTTCTACAATGAGCAGTTCTTC,CASSQLEGQGTRPFYNEQFF
TRBJ2-7,NA,few,TRBV14,TGTGCCAGCAGCCACCTGGGAGAAGGGACCGAGCAGTACTTC,CASSHLGEGTEQYF
TRBJ1-1,NA,many,TRBV7-6,TGTGCCAGCAGCTTAGCAGGGCAGGGTGAGGCGGAGACTGAAGCTTTCTTT,CASSLAGQGEAETEAFF
TRBJ2-3,NA,few,TRBV5-6,TGTGCCAGCAGCCCGATTTCTGAGACTAGGGACTATTTT,CASSPISETRDYF
TRBJ1-2,NA,few,TRBV7-9,TGTGCCAGCAGCTCCCTTGAGGGGACTAACTATGGCTACACCTTC,CASSSLEGTNYGYTF
TRBJ2-3,TRBD2,few,TRBV20-1,TGCAGTGCTAGACGGACACAGACTAGCGGGGGCCTGGTCGATACGCAGTATTTT,CSARRTQTSGGLVDTQYF
TRBJ2-7,NA,few,TRBV20-1,TGCAGTGCTGGGAGCCATGCGGACTACGAGCAGTACTTC,CSAGSHADYEQYF
TRBJ2-1,NA,few,TRBV7-2,TGTGCCAGCAGTCCCGGGGAGAATCCCTACAATGAGCAGTTCTTC,CASSPGENPYNEQFF
TRBJ2-5,NA,NA,TRBV10-3,TGTGCCATTCAGGGGACTCAAGAGACCCAGTACTTC,CAIQGTQETQYF
TRBJ2-7,NA,NA,TRBV20-1,TGCAGTGCTAGAGTGGAAAATTCAAGGGGCGAGCAGTACTTC,CSARVENSRGEQYF
TRBJ2-3,TRBD2,NA,TRBV11-3,TGTGCCAGCAGCTATGGACTAGCGTCAGATACGCAGTATTTT,CASSYGLASDTQYF
TRBJ2-1,TRBD1,NA,TRBV20-1,TGCAGTGCTTTAAGAGGACAGGGGGCGAACTACAATGAGCAGTTCTTC,CSALRGQGANYNEQFF
TRBJ1-4,TRBD1,few,TRBV12-3/TRBV12-4,TGTGCCAGCAGCATGACAGGGTATGAAAAACTGTTTTTT,CASSMTGYEKLFF
TRBJ1-5,NA,few,TRBV28,TGTGCCAGCAGTTTAATCCCAGGCGATCAGCCCCAGCATTTT,CASSLIPGDQPQHF
TRBJ2-3,NA,NA,TRBV12-3/TRBV12-4,TGTGCCAGCAGTTTCTGGGTTGGGGGCACAGATACGCAGTATTTT,CASSFWVGGTDTQYF
TRBJ2-7,NA,NA,TRBV20-1,TGCAGTGCTAGAGGCCTAGCCTACGAGCAGTACTTC,CSARGLAYEQYF
TRBJ1-2,TRBD1,NA,TRBV20-1,TGCAGTGCCAACCAGGACAGGGTGCGGTATGGCTACACCTTC,CSANQDRVRYGYTF
TRBJ1-1,TRBD1,NA,TRBV10-3,TGTGCCATCAGTGGCGACAGGGGAAACACTGAAGCTTTCTTT,CAISGDRGNTEAFF
TRBJ2-5,NA,NA,TRBV5-1,TGCGCCAGCAGCTGGGACGGGACAAAAGAGACCCAGTACTTC,CASSWDGTKETQYF
TRBJ2-3,NA,NA,TRBV12-3/TRBV12-4,TGTGCCACCAGAGGACAGTTCACAGATACGCAGTATTTT,CATRGQFTDTQYF
TRBJ2-1,TRBD2,NA,TRBV5-5,TGTGCCAGCAGCTCGGCTAGCGGAGGCGTTCACAATGAGCAGTTCTTC,CASSSASGGVHNEQFF
TRBJ2-3,TRBD2,few,TRBV12-3/TRBV12-4,TGTGCCAGCAGTCCCCCCCAGCGGGATGGAGATACGCAGTATTTT,CASSPPQRDGDTQYF
TRBJ2-7,TRBD2,few,TRBV20-1,TGCAGTGCTAGAGGTGGTGGACTAGCGTTCTCCTACTCCTACGAGCAGTACTTC,CSARGGGLAFSYSYEQYF